This entry features one TCR beta chain sequence. Its antigen is unknown. CDR1 MDHEN and CDR2 SYDVKM come from the germline V gene. The CDR3 runs 17 residues. The V gene end was trimmed by 6 bases and the J gene end by 9 bases; junction bases not matched to a gene: 16. The data were obtained in a study of cytomegalovirus exposure and HLA in healthy donors. The study, taken as a whole, reports: Later, an analysis showed that TCR beta chains associated with HLA were more clonally expanded than others that were equally common. Researchers reported in a later analysis that a missense DCLRE1C variant was tied to TCR beta V- and J-gene trimming.

PCR was performed using 60 Vbeta and 13 Jbeta primers. The data were produced by immunoSEQ multiplex PCR, yet TCRdb's version contains in-frame clones alone and is incomplete. This table holds 120,000 or so clones, 80% found once. What was sequenced was PBMCs. The chain links TRBV28 to TRBJ1-6; 8 bases fit TRBD1. This receptor was taken from a man aged 25-40 years in good health and CMV-seropositive. CDR3 bases: TGTGCCAGCAGCCCACCAGGACAGGGAGGGTTGGGTTCACCCCTCCACTTT. As protein: CASSPPGQGGLGSPLHF.